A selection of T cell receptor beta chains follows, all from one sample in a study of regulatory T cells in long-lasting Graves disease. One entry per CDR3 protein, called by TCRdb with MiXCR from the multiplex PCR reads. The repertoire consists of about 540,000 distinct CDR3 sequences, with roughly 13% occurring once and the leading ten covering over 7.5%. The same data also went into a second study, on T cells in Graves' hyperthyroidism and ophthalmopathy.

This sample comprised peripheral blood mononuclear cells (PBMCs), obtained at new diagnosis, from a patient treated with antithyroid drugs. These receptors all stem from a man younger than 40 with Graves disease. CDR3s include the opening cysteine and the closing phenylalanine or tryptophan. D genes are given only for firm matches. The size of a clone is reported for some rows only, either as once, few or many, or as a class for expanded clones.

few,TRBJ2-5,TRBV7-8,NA,TGTGCCAGCAGCTCGCCCGTGGCGGGAAAAGAGACCCAGTACTTC,CASSSPVAGKETQYF
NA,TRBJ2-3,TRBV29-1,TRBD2,TGCAGCGTTGACGGGGGGAGCACAGATACGCAGTATTTT,CSVDGGSTDTQYF
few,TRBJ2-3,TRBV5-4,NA,TGTGCCAGCAGCTTGGGAGAAGACACAGATACGCAGTATTTT,CASSLGEDTDTQYF
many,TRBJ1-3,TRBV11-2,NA,TGTGCCAGCAGCCCAAGACGCTCTGGAAACACCATATATTTT,CASSPRRSGNTIYF
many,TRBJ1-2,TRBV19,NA,TGTGCCAGTAGACTCGAAGGTGGGGGGGCGCGATATGGCTACACCTTC,CASRLEGGGARYGYTF
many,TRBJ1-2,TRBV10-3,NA,TGTGCCATCAGTGAGACAGGCTATGGCTACACCTTC,CAISETGYGYTF
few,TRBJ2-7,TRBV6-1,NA,TGTGCCAGCAGTGAAGCGCAGACGGGAGTCTACGAGCAGTACTTC,CASSEAQTGVYEQYF
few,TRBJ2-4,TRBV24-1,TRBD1,TGTGCCACCAGTGATCCTCTCCGGGACAGTAAAGGCATTCAGTACTTC,CATSDPLRDSKGIQYF
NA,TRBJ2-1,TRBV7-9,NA,TGTGCCAGCAGCCCCCCGCCCTCCTCCCCCTACAATGAGCAGTTCTTC,CASSPPPSSPYNEQFF
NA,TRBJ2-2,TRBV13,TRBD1,TGTGCCAGCAGACCCCTCGCCGGGACAGGATGGTCCGGGGAGCTGTCTTTT,CASRPLAGTGWSGELSF
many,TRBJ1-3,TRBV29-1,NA,TGCAGCGTTGCCACCACTCAGGATGGAAACACCATATATTTT,CSVATTQDGNTIYF
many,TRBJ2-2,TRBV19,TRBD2,TGTGCCAGTATTACGACCAGCGGGAGGGCCATCACCGGGGAGCTGTTTTTT,CASITTSGRAITGELFF
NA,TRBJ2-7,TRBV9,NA,TGTGCCAGCAGCCCCGGGGGATGGGCCTCTGGAGAGCAGTACTTC,CASSPGGWASGEQYF
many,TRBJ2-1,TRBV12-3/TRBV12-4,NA,TGTGCCAGCAGACATCCCGGGCCTGAATCTGCTCAAAGCTCCTACAATGAGCAGTTCTTC,CASRHPGPESAQSSYNEQFF
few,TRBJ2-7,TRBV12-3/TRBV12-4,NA,TGTGCCAGCAGTTTTTTCCCGGGGGTCCGGGACGAGCAGTACTTC,CASSFFPGVRDEQYF
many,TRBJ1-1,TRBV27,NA,TGTGCCAGCAACTTCCTTTATAAGGGACACCCCTCGACAGCTTTCTTT,CASNFLYKGHPSTAFF
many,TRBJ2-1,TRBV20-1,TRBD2,TGCAGTGCCGACCTCAAAACTGATTCCCGACTAGCGGGTTTGTTCAATGAGCAGTTCTTC,CSADLKTDSRLAGLFNEQFF
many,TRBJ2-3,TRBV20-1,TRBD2,TGCAGTGCTAGAGCAGGACTAGCGGGAGCAGATACGCAGTATTTT,CSARAGLAGADTQYF
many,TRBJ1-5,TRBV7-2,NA,TGTGCCACCCAACATGGGGTGGGGGGGCAGCCCCAGCATTTT,CATQHGVGGQPQHF
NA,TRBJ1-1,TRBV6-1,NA,TGTGCCAGCAGAACAGGGCGCCAGAACACTGAAGCTTTCTTT,CASRTGRQNTEAFF
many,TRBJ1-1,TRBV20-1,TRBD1,TGCAGTGCTCATCAGGGGGAGAACACTGAAGCTTTCTTT,CSAHQGENTEAFF
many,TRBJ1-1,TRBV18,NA,TGTGCCAGCTCACAAAACTGGCGCACTGAAGCTTTCTTT,CASSQNWRTEAFF